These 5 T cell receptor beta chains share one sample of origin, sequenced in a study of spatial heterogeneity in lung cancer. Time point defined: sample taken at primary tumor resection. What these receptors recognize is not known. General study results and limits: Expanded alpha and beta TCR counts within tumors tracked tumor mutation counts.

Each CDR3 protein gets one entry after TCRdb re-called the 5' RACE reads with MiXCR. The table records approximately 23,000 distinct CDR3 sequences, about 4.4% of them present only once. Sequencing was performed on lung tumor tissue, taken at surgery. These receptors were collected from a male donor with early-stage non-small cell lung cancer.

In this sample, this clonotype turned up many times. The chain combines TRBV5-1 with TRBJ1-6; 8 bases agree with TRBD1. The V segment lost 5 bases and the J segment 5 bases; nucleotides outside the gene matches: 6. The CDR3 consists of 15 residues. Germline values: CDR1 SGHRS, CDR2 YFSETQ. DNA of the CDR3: TGCGCCAGCAGAGACAGGGGTTTGAATAATTCACCCCTCCACTTT. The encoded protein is CASRDRGLNNSPLHF.

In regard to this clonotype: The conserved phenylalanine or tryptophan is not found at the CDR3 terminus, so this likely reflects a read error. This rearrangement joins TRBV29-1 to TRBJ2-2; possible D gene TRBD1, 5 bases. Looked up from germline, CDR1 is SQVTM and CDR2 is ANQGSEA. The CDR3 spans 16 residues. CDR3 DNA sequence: TGCAACGTTGAAGAGCCCAGGGTAACATCCGCCGGGGAGCTGTTTCTT. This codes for CNVEEPRVTSAGELFL.

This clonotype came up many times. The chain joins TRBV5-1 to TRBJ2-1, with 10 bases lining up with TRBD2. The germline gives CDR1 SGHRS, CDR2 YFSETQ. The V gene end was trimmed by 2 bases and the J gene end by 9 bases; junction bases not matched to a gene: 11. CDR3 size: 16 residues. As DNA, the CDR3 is TGCGCCAGCAGCTTAATCAACCAGCGGGAGGGCCCTGAGCAGTTCTTC. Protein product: CASSLINQREGPEQFF.

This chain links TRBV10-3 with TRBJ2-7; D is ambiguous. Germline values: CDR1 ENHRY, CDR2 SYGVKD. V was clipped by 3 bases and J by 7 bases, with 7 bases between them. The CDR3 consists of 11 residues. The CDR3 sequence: CAISDMGEQYF. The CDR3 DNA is TGTGCCATCAGTGATATGGGGGAGCAGTACTTC.

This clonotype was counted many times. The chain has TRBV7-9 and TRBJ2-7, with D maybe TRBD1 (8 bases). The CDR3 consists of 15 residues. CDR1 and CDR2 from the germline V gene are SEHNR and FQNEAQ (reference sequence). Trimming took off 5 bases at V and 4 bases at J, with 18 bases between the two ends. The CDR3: CASSRGEGQVYEQYF. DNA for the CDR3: TGTGCCAGCAGCCGAGGGGAGGGACAGGTGTACGAGCAGTACTTC.